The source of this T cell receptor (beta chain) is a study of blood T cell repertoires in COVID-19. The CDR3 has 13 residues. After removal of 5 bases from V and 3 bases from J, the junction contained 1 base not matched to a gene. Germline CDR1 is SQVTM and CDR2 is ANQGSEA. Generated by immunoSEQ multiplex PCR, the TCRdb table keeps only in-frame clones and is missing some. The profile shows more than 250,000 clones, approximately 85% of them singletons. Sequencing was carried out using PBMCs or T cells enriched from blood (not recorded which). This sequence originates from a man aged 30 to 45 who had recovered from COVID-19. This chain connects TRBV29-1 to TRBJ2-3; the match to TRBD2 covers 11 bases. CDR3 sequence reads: CSVRLAGTDTQYF. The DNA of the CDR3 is TGCAGCGTTCGACTAGCGGGGACAGATACGCAGTATTTT.